Listed here are 12 T cell receptor beta chains from one sample, sequenced in a study of T cell responses to AZD1222 COVID-19 vaccine. Sequencing used immunoSEQ multiplex PCR; TCRdb keeps in-frame clones, though not all of them. Among about 84,000 clones listed, 70% to 90% were seen once. The material was peripheral blood, obtained on day 0 of AZD1222 vaccination. Receptor source: an adult in good health.

The chain carries TRBV5-1 and TRBJ1-2, with D possibly being TRBD1 (6 bases). Germline V gives CDR1 SGHRS, CDR2 YFSETQ. The length of the CDR3 is 13 residues. Trimming removed 2 bases at V and 8 bases at J, with 13 bases between. The CDR3 spells CASSFQGTRGYTF. In DNA form, the CDR3 reads TGCGCCAGCAGCTTTCAGGGGACTCGGGGCTACACCTTC.

The chain is built from TRBV19 and TRBJ2-1; tentative D call: TRBD2 (5 bases). The V end was cut by 0 bases, the J end by 1 base, with 10 bases between. In germline, CDR1 is LNHDA, CDR2 SQIVND (reference sequence). The CDR3 covers 16 residues. The CDR3 region has the DNA TGTGCCAGTAGTATAGATCTCCGGGGATCCTACAATGAGCAGTTCTTC. Its translation is CASSIDLRGSYNEQFF.

This sequence joins TRBV29-1 and TRBJ1-3; tentatively, D is TRBD1 (5 bases). Germline CDR1 reads SQVTM; CDR2 reads ANQGSEA. Trimming pared 3 bases from V and 0 bases from J, leaving 18 bases between. CDR3 size: 17 residues. CDR3 sequence (DNA): TGCAGCGTTGAGGGGGGGAATCGGGGAGTCTCTGGAAACACCATATATTTT. It encodes CSVEGGNRGVSGNTIYF. Variable domain in full (rest from reference TRBV29-1 and TRBJ1-3): SAVISQKPSRDICQRGTSLTIQCQVDSQVTMMFWYRQQPGQSLTLIATANQGSEATYESGFVIDKFPISRPNLTFSTLTVSNMSPEDSSIYLCSVEGGNRGVSGNTIYFGEGSWLTVV.

This rearrangement joins TRBV2 to TRBJ2-2; D is unresolved. Germline-derived CDR1 and CDR2 are SNHLY and FYNNEI. V lost 6 bases, J lost 0 bases, and 8 bases lay in between. The CDR3 loop spans 14 amino acids. CDR3 DNA: TGTGCCAGCAGCCAGGCCGCGAACACCGGGGAGCTGTTTTTT. It encodes CASSQAANTGELFF.

The rearrangement uses TRBV7-8 and TRBJ1-2; 7 positions agree with TRBD1. V lost 0 bases and J lost 4; bases outside the gene matches: 5. Germline lookup yields CDR1 SGHVS and CDR2 FQNEAQ. The CDR3 consists of 15 residues. CDR3 in amino acids: CASSLASRDSYGYTF. The CDR3 DNA follows: TGTGCCAGCAGCTTAGCGTCCAGGGACAGCTATGGCTACACCTTC.

This clone occurred once. This chain joins TRBV7-8 and TRBJ2-3; D is unresolved. CDR1 and CDR2 (germline): SGHVS, FQNEAQ. The V gene lost 3 bases and the J gene lost 1 base, with 11 bases spanning the gap. The CDR3 runs to 15 residues. The CDR3 reads CASSFTAVRTDTQYF. The CDR3 nucleotides are TGTGCCAGCAGCTTTACCGCTGTGCGCACAGATACGCAGTATTTT.

As DNA, the CDR3 is TGTGCCAGCAGACTATCCGGGACAGGTAATCAAGCTTTCTTT. Its translation is CASRLSGTGNQAFF. The chain joins TRBV7-2 to TRBJ1-1; the match to TRBD1 covers 8 bases. V lost 6 bases to trimming and J lost 9 bases; unmatched junction nucleotides: 12. This CDR3 has 14 residues. Germline values: CDR1 SGHTA, CDR2 FQGNSA.

The chain links TRBV7-9 to TRBJ1-1; weak D call: TRBD1 (6 bases). Germline values: CDR1 SEHNR, CDR2 FQNEAQ (reference sequence). V lost 8 bases and J 1 base, leaving 8 bases between the germline ends. This CDR3 is 12 amino acids long. The CDR3 bases are TGTGCCAGCCTGACAGGGAACACTGAAGCTTTCTTT. Translated, it gives CASLTGNTEAFF.

The CDR3 loop is CATKRGGYEQYF. For the CDR3, the DNA is TGTGCCACCAAGCGGGGGGGCTACGAGCAGTACTTC. The genes are TRBV5-6 and TRBJ2-7; 10 nucleotides match TRBD2. With 9 bases clipped from V and 3 bases from J, the junction kept 3 bases outside the gene matches. Germline CDR1 reads SGHDT; CDR2 reads YYEEEE. The CDR3 sequence is 12 residues long.

The V call is TRBV2, the J call TRBJ2-1, with no clear D. Between the trimmed V and J ends, which lost 2 bases and 4 bases, there was a span of 3 bases. Germline CDR1 and CDR2: SNHLY and FYNNEI. The CDR3 runs 12 residues. The chain's CDR3 is CASSEFYNEQFF. In DNA form, the CDR3 reads TGTGCCAGCAGTGAATTTTACAATGAGCAGTTCTTC.

The CDR3 DNA sequence: TGTGCCAGCTCACCCTTGAGCGGTAGCTCCTACAATGAGCAGTTCTTC. Translation: CASSPLSGSSYNEQFF. This chain connects TRBV18 to TRBJ2-1, with D tentatively TRBD2 (5 bases). Germline loops: CDR1 KGHSH, CDR2 LQKENI. CDR3 length equals 16 residues. V lost 3 bases to trimming and J lost 0 bases, with 12 bases between them. The whole variable domain, filled in from reference TRBV18 and TRBJ2-1, reads NAGVMQNPRHLVRRRGQEARLRCSPMKGHSHVYWYRQLPEEGLKFMVYLQKENIIDESGMPKERFSAEFPKEGPSILRIQQVVRGDSAAYFCASSPLSGSSYNEQFFGPGTRLTVL.

The V gene is TRBV7-3, the J gene TRBJ2-1, with D possibly being TRBD1 (6 bases). The CDR3 consists of 16 residues. With 5 bases removed from V and 0 bases from J, the gap between germline ends came to 14 bases. From germline, CDR1 is SGHTA and CDR2 FQGTGA. CDR3 in DNA: TGTGCCAGCAGCCTCCCCGGACAGCGCTCCTACAATGAGCAGTTCTTC. Its protein is CASSLPGQRSYNEQFF.